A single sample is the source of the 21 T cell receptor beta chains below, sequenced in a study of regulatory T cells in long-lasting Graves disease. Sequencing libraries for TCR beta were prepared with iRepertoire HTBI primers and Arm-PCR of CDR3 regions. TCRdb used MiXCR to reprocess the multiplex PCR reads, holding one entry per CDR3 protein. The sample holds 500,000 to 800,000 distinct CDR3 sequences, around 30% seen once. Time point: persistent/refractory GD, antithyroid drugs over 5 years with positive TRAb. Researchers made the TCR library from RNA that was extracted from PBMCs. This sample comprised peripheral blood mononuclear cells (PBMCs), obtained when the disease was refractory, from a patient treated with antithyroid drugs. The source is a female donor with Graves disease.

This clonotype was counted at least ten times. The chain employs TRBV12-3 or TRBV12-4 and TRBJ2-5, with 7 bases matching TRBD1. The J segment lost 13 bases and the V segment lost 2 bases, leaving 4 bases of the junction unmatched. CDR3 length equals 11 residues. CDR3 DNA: TGTGCCAGCAGTTTAACAGGGGTTGTGTACTTC. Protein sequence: CASSLTGVVYF.

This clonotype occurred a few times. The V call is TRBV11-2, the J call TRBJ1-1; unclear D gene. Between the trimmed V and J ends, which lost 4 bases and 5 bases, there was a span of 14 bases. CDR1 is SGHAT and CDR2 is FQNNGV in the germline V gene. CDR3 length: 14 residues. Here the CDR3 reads CASSSLTRTTEAFF. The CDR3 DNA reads TGTGCCAGCAGCTCCCTCACCCGGACTACTGAAGCTTTCTTT.

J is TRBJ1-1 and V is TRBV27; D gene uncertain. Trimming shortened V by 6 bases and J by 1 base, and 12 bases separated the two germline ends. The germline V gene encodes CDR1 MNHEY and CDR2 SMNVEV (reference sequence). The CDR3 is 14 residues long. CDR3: CASRKGTPNTEAFF. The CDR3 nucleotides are TGTGCCAGCAGAAAAGGAACACCGAACACTGAAGCTTTCTTT.

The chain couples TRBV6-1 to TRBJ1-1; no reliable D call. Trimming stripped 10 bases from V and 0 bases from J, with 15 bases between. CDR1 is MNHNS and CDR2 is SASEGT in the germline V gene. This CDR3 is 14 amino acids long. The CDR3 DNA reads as TGTGCCACTCAACTCGGACTGCTGAACACTGAAGCTTTCTTT. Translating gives CATQLGLLNTEAFF.

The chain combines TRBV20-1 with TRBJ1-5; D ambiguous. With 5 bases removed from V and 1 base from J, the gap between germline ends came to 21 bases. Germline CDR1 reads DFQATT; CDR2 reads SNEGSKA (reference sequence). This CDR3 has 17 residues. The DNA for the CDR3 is TGCAGTGCTGCCCGGGGTACGGGCGAAGCGAGCAATCAGCCCCAGCATTTT. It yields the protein CSAARGTGEASNQPQHF.

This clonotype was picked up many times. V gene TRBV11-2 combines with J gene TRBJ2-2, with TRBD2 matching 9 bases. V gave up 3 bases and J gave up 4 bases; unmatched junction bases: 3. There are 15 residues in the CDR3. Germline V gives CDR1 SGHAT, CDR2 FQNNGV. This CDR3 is CASSLSGRSTGELFF. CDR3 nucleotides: TGTGCCAGCAGCTTGAGCGGGAGGAGCACCGGGGAGCTGTTTTTT.

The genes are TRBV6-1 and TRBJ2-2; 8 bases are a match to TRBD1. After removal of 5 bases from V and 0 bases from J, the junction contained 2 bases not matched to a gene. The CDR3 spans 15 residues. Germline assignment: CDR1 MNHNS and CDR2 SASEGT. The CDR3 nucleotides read TGTGCCAGCAGTCCGACAGGGGCGAACACCGGGGAGCTGTTTTTT. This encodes CASSPTGANTGELFF.

The CDR3 nucleotides are TGTGCCAGCAGTTACTCGATTTTGGGGGACACTGAAGCTTTCTTT. Protein sequence: CASSYSILGDTEAFF. The chain employs TRBV6-2 or TRBV6-3 and TRBJ1-1; D may be TRBD1 (5 bases). This CDR3 contains 15 residues. The germline CDR1 and CDR2 sequences are MNHEY and SVGEGT. The V gene lost 0 bases and the J gene lost 3 bases, with 11 bases spanning the gap.

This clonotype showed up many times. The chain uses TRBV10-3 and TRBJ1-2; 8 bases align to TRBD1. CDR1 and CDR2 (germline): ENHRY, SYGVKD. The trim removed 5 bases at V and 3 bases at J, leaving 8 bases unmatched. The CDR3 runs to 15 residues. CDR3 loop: CAISQRETGDYGYTF. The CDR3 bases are TGTGCCATCAGTCAACGAGAGACAGGGGACTATGGCTACACCTTC.

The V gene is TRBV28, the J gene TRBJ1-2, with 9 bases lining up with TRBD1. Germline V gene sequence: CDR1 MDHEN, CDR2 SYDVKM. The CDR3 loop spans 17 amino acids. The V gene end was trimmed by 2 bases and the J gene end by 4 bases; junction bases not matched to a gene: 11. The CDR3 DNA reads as TGTGCCAGCAGTTTAGCGGGGGGGGACAGGGCTCTCTATGGCTACACCTTC. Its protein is CASSLAGGDRALYGYTF.

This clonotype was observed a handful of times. CDR3 coding DNA: TGTGCCAGCAGCTGGGACAGGGCGGGAAAGACCCAGTACTTC. This sequence encodes CASSWDRAGKTQYF. The chain employs TRBV11-2 and TRBJ2-5; 9 nucleotides match TRBD1. Losses at the gene ends were 4 bases for V and 6 bases for J; bases not matched to a gene: 6. CDR1 SGHAT and CDR2 FQNNGV come from the germline V gene. The CDR3 is 14 residues long. The full variable domain, rest sourced from reference TRBV11-2 and TRBJ2-5, is EAGVAQSPRYKIIEKRQSVAFWCNPISGHATLYWYQQILGQGPKLLIQFQNNGVVDDSQLPKDRFSAERLKGVDSTLKIQPAKLEDSAVYLCASSWDRAGKTQYFGPGTRLLVL.

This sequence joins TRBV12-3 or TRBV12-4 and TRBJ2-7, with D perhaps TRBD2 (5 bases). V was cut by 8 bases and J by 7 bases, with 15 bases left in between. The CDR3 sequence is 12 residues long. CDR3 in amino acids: CASGSSVGEQYF. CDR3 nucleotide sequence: TGTGCCAGCGGGAGTTCGGTAGGGGAGCAGTACTTC.

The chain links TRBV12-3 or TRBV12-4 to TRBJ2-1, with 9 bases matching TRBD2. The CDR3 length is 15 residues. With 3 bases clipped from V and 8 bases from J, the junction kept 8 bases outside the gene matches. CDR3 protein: CASSFLASGNHEQFF. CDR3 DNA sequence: TGTGCCAGCAGTTTTTTGGCTAGCGGGAACCATGAGCAGTTCTTC.

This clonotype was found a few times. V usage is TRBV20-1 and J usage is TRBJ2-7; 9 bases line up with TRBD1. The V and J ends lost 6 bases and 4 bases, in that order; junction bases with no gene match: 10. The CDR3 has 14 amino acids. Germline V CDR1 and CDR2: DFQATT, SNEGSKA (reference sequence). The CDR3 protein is CSANIQGARYEQYF. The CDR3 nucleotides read TGCAGTGCCAATATACAGGGGGCTCGGTACGAGCAGTACTTC.

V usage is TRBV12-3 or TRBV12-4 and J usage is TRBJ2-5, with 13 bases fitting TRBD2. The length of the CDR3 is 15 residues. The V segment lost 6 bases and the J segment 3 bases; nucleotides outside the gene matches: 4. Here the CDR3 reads CASSNGLAGEETQYF. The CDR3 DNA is TGTGCCAGCAGCAACGGACTAGCGGGAGAAGAGACCCAGTACTTC.

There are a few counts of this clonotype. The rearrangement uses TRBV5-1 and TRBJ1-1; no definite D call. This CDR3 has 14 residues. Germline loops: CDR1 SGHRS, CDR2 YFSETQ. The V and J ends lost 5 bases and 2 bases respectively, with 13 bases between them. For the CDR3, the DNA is TGCGCCAGCAGAGAGAGAAGAGGAAACACTGAAGCTTTCTTT. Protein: CASRERRGNTEAFF.

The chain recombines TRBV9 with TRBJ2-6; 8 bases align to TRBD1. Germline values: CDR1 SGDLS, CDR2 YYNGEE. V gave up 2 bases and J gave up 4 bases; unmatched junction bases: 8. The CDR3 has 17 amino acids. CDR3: CASSVVTGAQGANVLTF. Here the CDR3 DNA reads TGTGCCAGCAGCGTCGTGACAGGGGCGCAGGGGGCCAACGTCCTGACTTTC.

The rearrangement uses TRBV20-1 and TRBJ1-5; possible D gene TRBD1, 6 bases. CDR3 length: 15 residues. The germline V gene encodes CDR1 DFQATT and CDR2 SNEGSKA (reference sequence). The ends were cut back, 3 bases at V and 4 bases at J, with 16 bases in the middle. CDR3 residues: CSARTGSPMNQPQHF. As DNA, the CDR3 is TGCAGTGCTAGGACAGGATCGCCTATGAATCAGCCCCAGCATTTT.

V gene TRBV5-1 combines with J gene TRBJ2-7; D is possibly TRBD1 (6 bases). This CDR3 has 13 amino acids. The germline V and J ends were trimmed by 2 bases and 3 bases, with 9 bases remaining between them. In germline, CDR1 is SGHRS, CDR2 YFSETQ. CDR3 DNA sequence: TGCGCCAGCAGCTTAGGGGGATACTACGAGCAGTACTTC. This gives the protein CASSLGGYYEQYF.

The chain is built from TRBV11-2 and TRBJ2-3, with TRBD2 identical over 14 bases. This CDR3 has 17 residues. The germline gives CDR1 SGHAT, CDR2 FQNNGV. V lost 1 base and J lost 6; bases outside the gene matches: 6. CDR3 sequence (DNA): TGTGCCAGCAGCTTAGTTCCGGGACTAGCGGGAGATGATACGCAGTATTTT. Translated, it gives CASSLVPGLAGDDTQYF.

Written as DNA, the CDR3 is TGTGCCAGTAGTTCATCCGTGGGGGGCCCTGAAGCTTTCTTT. Translating gives CASSSSVGGPEAFF. The V and J genes are TRBV19 and TRBJ1-1; possible D gene TRBD1, 6 bases. This CDR3 region has 14 residues. The germline V gene has CDR1 LNHDA and CDR2 SQIVND (reference sequence). V was pared by 5 bases and J by 6 bases, with 16 bases between.